This T cell receptor beta chain is drawn from a study of cytomegalovirus exposure and HLA in healthy donors. Study-level results: More than 15,000 TCR beta sequences were associated with HLA alleles at 0.05 false discovery rate in a later analysis. Versus the approximately 700-donor mean, an Asian-associated ancestry cluster reportedly showed fewer N-insertions in a later analysis.

Comments on this clone: Its cognate antigen is unknown.

CDR1 is SGDLS, CDR2 YYNGEE, per germline. This CDR3 spans 12 amino acids. With 3 bases removed from V and 5 bases from J, the gap between germline ends came to 8 bases. Vbeta (60) and Jbeta (13) primers were used in the PCR. Assay: immunoSEQ multiplex PCR; the TCRdb copy retains only in-frame clones and omits some. This table has over 150,000 clones, nearly 80% appearing once. The sequence was collected from a man aged 18-30 years in good health and CMV-seropositive. The rearrangement joins TRBV9 to TRBJ1-1; D not certain. The sequencing input was PBMCs. The CDR3 loop is CASSATGTEAFF. In nucleotides, the CDR3 is TGTGCCAGCAGCGCCACGGGAACTGAAGCTTTCTTT. Full variable domain (missing parts from reference TRBV9 and TRBJ1-1): DSGVTQTPKHLITATGQRVTLRCSPRSGDLSVYWYQQSLDQGLQFLIQYYNGEERAKGNILERFSAQQFPDLHSELNLSSLELGDSALYFCASSATGTEAFFGQGTRLTVV.